This T cell receptor beta chain derives from a study of pediatric ulcerative colitis. CDR1 and CDR2 from the germline V gene are MNHEY and SVGAGI. V lost 7 bases, J lost 4 bases, and 6 bases stayed unmatched. The CDR3 covers 14 residues. The protocol was immunoSEQ multiplex PCR, while the TCRdb copy is restricted to in-frame clones and leaves out a portion. The data show 35,000 to 45,000 clones, 70% to 90% seen once. At colonoscopy, a blood sample was also collected. Material for sequencing was blood. This sequence originates from a girl aged 10 to 17 with moderate ulcerative colitis. The chain uses TRBV6-5 and TRBJ2-2; the match to TRBD1 covers 7 bases. DNA for the CDR3: TGTGCCAGCACCGACTCAGGGGGCACCGGGGAGCTGTTTTTT. Its protein product is CASTDSGGTGELFF.